What follows describes a single T cell receptor beta chain. This sample was included in a study of T-cell reconstitution after alpha-beta-depleted transplantation in children. Unique molecular identifiers were used in preparing the TCRbeta library. TCRdb re-called the PCR reads with MiXCR, one entry per CDR3 protein. The sample yields around 580,000 distinct CDR3 sequences, roughly 27% seen once. The source is a boy in the first two years of life with Wiskott-Aldrich syndrome, due to receive a stem cell transplant. Sequencing was performed on PBMCs, taken before TCRalphabeta/CD19-depleted stem cell transplant.

The CDR3 DNA reads TGTGCCACCAGTTGGACTAGCGGCGATGAGCAGTTCTTC. It translates to CATSWTSGDEQFF. This chain connects TRBV24-1 to TRBJ2-1; 10 nucleotides line up with TRBD2. Germline-derived CDR1 and CDR2 are KGHDR and SFDVKD. The ends lost 6 bases at V and 8 bases at J; junction bases unmatched: 3. This CDR3 is 13 amino acids long.